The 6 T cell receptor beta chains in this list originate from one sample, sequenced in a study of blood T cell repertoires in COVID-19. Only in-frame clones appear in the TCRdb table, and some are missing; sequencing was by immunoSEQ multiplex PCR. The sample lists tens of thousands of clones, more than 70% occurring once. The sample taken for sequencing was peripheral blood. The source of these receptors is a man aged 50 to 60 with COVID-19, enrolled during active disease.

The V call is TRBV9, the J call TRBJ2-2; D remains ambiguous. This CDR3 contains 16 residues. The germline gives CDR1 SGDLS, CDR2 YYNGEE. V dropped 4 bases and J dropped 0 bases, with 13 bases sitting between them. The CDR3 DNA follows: TGTGCCAGCAGCAGACACGCACAATCGAACACCGGGGAGCTGTTTTTT. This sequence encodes CASSRHAQSNTGELFF.

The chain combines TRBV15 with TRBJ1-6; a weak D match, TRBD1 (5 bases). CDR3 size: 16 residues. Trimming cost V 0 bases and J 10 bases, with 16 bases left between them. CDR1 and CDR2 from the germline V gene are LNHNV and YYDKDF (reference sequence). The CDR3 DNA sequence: TGTGCCACCAGCAGAGACATGGGGGGGGGAGGCTCACCCCTCCACTTT. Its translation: CATSRDMGGGGSPLHF.

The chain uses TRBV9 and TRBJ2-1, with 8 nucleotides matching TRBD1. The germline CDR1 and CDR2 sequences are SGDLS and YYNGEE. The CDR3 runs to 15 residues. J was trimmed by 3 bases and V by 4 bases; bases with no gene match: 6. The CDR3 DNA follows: TGTGCCAGCAGCACACAAGGGACAGGCTACAATGAGCAGTTCTTC. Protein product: CASSTQGTGYNEQFF.

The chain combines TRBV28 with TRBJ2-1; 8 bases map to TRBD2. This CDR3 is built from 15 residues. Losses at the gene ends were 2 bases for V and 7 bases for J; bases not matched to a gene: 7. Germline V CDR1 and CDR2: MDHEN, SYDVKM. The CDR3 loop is CASSLLRGGRNEQFF. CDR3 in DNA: TGTGCCAGCAGTTTACTACGGGGGGGCCGTAATGAGCAGTTCTTC.

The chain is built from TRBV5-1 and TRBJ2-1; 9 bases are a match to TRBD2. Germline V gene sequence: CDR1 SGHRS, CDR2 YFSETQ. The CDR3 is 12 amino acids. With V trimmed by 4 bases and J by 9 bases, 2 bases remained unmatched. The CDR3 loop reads CASSISGGEQFF. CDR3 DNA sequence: TGCGCCAGCAGCATTAGCGGGGGTGAGCAGTTCTTC.

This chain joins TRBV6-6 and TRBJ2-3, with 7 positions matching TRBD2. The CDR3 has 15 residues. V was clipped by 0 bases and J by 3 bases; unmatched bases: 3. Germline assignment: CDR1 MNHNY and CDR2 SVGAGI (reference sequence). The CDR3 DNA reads TGTGCCAGCAGTTACTCGGGGGGGAGTACAGATACGCAGTATTTT. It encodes CASSYSGGSTDTQYF.